The 25 T cell receptor beta chains presented below share a single source sample, sequenced in a study of metastatic and nonmetastatic thyroid tumors. TCRdb re-analyzed the PCR reads through MiXCR. This sample carries some 30,000 clones, around 30% of them seen once, and the ten largest clones take roughly a third. No patient received treatment before thyroid surgery. Sequenced input: blood. The receptors come from a female donor with papillary thyroid cancer or a benign thyroid nodule (not recorded which). Some clones in this sample may be carry-over from other donors' samples.

This clone was seen ten or more times. The chain is built from TRBV29-1 and TRBJ2-1, with 14 positions matching TRBD2. CDR1 is SQVTM, CDR2 ANQGSEA, per germline. The CDR3 runs to 15 residues. V shed 3 bases, J shed 7 bases, and the junction held 5 bases outside the gene matches. The CDR3 is CSVDRGTSGGNEQFF. CDR3 DNA sequence: TGCAGCGTTGACCGCGGGACTAGCGGGGGAAATGAGCAGTTCTTC.

The V and J genes are TRBV13 and TRBJ2-3, with 9 nucleotides matching TRBD2. The V and J ends lost 6 bases and 4 bases, in that order; junction bases with no gene match: 8. The CDR3 consists of 15 residues. Germline CDR1 is PRHDT and CDR2 is FYEKMQ (reference sequence). In DNA, the CDR3 is TGTGCCAGCAGATGGTCTGGCGGGAGGGCAGATACGCAGTATTTT. Translating gives CASRWSGGRADTQYF.

Concerning this clone: This is likely a read error, given that the CDR3 carries no conserved phenylalanine or tryptophan at its end. The chain recombines TRBV28 with TRBJ2-7; 7 bases map to TRBD2. Losses at the gene ends were 5 bases for V and 2 bases for J; bases not matched to a gene: 9. Per the germline V gene, CDR1 is MDHEN and CDR2 is SYDVKM. The CDR3 loop spans 15 amino acids. CDR3 sequence reads: CASSPQLARAYEQYL. The CDR3 DNA follows: TGTGCCAGCAGTCCGCAACTAGCGCGAGCCTACGAGCAGTACTTG.

This clone was counted a few times. V gene TRBV9 combines with J gene TRBJ1-1, with TRBD1 as a possible D gene (6 bases). CDR1 is SGDLS and CDR2 is YYNGEE in the germline V gene. Trimming cost V 7 bases and J 2 bases, with 9 bases left between them. The CDR3 has 12 amino acids. The CDR3 bases are TGTGCCAGCGGGGGCGGCAACACTGAAGCTTTCTTT. Amino acid sequence: CASGGGNTEAFF.

The V gene is TRBV11-1, the J gene TRBJ2-3; 9 bases match TRBD2. V shed 4 bases, J shed 5 bases, and the junction held 4 bases outside the gene matches. Germline V CDR1 and CDR2: SGHAT, FQDESV (reference sequence). The CDR3 totals 14 residues. For the CDR3, the DNA is TGTGCCAGCAGCTCTTTTAGCGGGAGAGATACGCAGTATTTT. Translation gives CASSSFSGRDTQYF.

This chain connects TRBV6-5 to TRBJ2-7, with a possible D match to TRBD1 (6 bases). The V and J ends lost 2 bases and 0 bases respectively, with 8 bases between them. The length of the CDR3 is 14 residues. Germline lookup yields CDR1 MNHEY and CDR2 SVGAGI. This CDR3 is CASSYGQRSYEQYF. In nucleotides, the CDR3 is TGTGCCAGCAGTTACGGACAGCGCTCCTACGAGCAGTACTTC.

This chain uses TRBV30 with TRBJ2-3; D may be TRBD2 (6 bases). V gave up 4 bases and J gave up 5 bases, with 19 bases separating them. Germline V lookup: CDR1 GTSNPN, CDR2 SVGIG (reference sequence). The CDR3 covers 15 residues. CDR3 protein: CAWIRGVGGIDTQYF. In nucleotides, the CDR3 is TGTGCCTGGATCCGTGGGGTGGGCGGGATAGATACGCAGTATTTT.

This chain's CDR3 is CASTQGVFGYTF. CDR3 sequence (DNA): TGTGCCAGCACGCAGGGGGTGTTTGGCTACACCTTC. This rearrangement joins TRBV6-1 to TRBJ1-2; the match to TRBD1 covers 7 bases. V was clipped by 7 bases and J by 7 bases; unmatched bases: 6. Germline CDR1 is MNHNS and CDR2 is SASEGT. The CDR3 contains 12 residues.

V gene TRBV12-3 or TRBV12-4 combines with J gene TRBJ2-7, with unresolved D. The V gene lost 4 bases and the J gene lost 3 bases, with 4 bases spanning the gap. This CDR3 is 11 amino acids long. The DNA of the CDR3 is TGTGCCAGCAGTTCCATCTACGAGCAGTACTTC. Translation gives CASSSIYEQYF.

This clone is a singleton in its sample. The chain joins TRBV20-1 to TRBJ2-3, with D possibly matching TRBD2 (6 bases). Looked up from germline, CDR1 is DFQATT and CDR2 is SNEGSKA (reference sequence). Trimming took off 2 bases at V and 2 bases at J, with 11 bases between the two ends. The CDR3 extends over 14 amino acids. CDR3 residues: CSARLATSTDTQYF. CDR3 in DNA: TGCAGTGCTAGACTAGCGACCTCCACAGATACGCAGTATTTT.

This clone was seen ten or more times. The gene calls are TRBV5-1 and TRBJ1-2, with D tentatively TRBD1 (6 bases). Trimming cost V 2 bases and J 4 bases, with 9 bases left between them. Germline CDR1 and CDR2: SGHRS and YFSETQ. The CDR3 runs 13 residues. CDR3 protein: CASSLQGSYGYTF. The CDR3 DNA follows: TGCGCCAGCAGCTTACAGGGATCCTATGGCTACACCTTC.

The chain uses TRBV6-1 and TRBJ2-7; TRBD1 or TRBD2 may be the D gene (5 bases each). CDR1 MNHNS and CDR2 SASEGT come from the germline V gene. The CDR3 spans 15 residues. This chain's CDR3 is CASVPGTSITYEQYF. The CDR3 DNA is TGTGCGAGCGTACCGGGGACGTCAATCACCTACGAGCAGTACTTC.

The J gene is TRBJ2-1, the V gene TRBV18; maybe TRBD1 (6 bases). Germline lookup yields CDR1 KGHSH and CDR2 LQKENI. With 2 bases removed from V and 12 bases from J, the gap between germline ends came to 17 bases. The length of the CDR3 is 14 residues. CDR3 coding DNA: TGTGCCAGCTCACCAATGGGGGCAGGGGATGTGCAGTTCTTC. Protein: CASSPMGAGDVQFF.

A remark on this clone: An end of the junction does not agree with germline; a read error may underlie this. This chain uses TRBV7-3 with TRBJ2-3, with 12 bases matching TRBD1. The CDR3 extends over 16 amino acids. Germline-derived CDR1 and CDR2 are SGHTA and FQGTGA. The chain's CDR3 is CSSSLMGQGAAETQYF. Written as DNA, the CDR3 is TGTTCCAGCAGCTTAATGGGACAGGGGGCAGCGGAGACGCAGTATTTT.

In its sample, this clone was seen many times. The chain employs TRBV19 and TRBJ1-3; 9 bases line up with TRBD1. Germline CDR1 LNHDA, CDR2 SQIVND (reference sequence). V lost 6 bases, J lost 3 bases, and 9 bases stayed unmatched. The CDR3 totals 16 residues. This CDR3 reads CASSPSRTGVGNTIYF. CDR3 in DNA: TGTGCCAGTAGCCCATCAAGGACAGGGGTTGGAAACACCATATATTTT.

Points on this clone: An end of the junction does not agree with germline; a read error may underlie this. V is TRBV19 and J is TRBJ2-7; D possibly uses TRBD1 or TRBD2 (5 bases each). CDR3 length: 11 amino acids. CDR1 is LNHDA, CDR2 SQIVND, per germline (reference sequence). The CDR3 coding sequence is TGTTCCAGCCGGGACGGCTACGAGCTGTACTTC. Translated, it gives CSSRDGYELYF. Using reference TRBV19 and TRBJ2-7 for the parts outside the CDR3, the full variable domain is DGGITQSPKYLFRKEGQNVTLSCEQNLNHDAMYWYRQDPGQGLRLIYYSQIVNDFQKGDIAEGYSVSREKKESFPLTVTSAQKNPTAFYLCSSRDGYELYFGPGTRLTVT.

This clone was counted between two and nine times. This chain connects TRBV20-1 to TRBJ2-2; 11 bases align to TRBD1. Germline loops: CDR1 DFQATT, CDR2 SNEGSKA (reference sequence). V shed 0 bases and J 10 bases; nucleotides not matched to a gene: 10. The CDR3 has 16 residues. CDR3 coding DNA: TGCAGTGCTAGAGATGGGGGACAGGGGGACACCTTGGAGCTGTTTTTT. Translating gives CSARDGGQGDTLELFF.

There are many counts of this clone. The V gene is TRBV7-6, the J gene TRBJ2-3; D is perhaps TRBD2 (6 bases). Trimming stripped 5 bases from V and 5 bases from J, with 17 bases between. The germline gives CDR1 SGHVS, CDR2 FNYEAQ. This CDR3 has 15 amino acids. CDR3 nucleotides: TGTGCCAGCAGCGACACCGGGGGAGCGAAAGATACGCAGTATTTT. As protein: CASSDTGGAKDTQYF.

This clone was seen only a few times. The rearrangement uses TRBV6-1 and TRBJ1-1; TRBD1 is a possible D gene (5 bases). Germline V gene sequence: CDR1 MNHNS, CDR2 SASEGT. The V gene lost 6 bases and the J gene lost 11 bases, with 16 bases spanning the gap. There are 12 residues in the CDR3. CDR3 in DNA: TGTGCCAGCAGGGGAACGGGACTTTGGGCTTTCTTT. Translated, it gives CASRGTGLWAFF.

A remark on this clone: A read error may account for a junction end that differs from germline. V and J are TRBV20-1 and TRBJ2-6, with 7 bases that match TRBD2. The CDR3 consists of 16 residues. Germline V gene sequence: CDR1 DFQATT, CDR2 SNEGSKA (reference sequence). CDR3 DNA sequence: TGCAGTGCTATTGCCGGGGGGACCTCTCGGGCCAACGTCCTGACTTTC. Translation gives CSAIAGGTSRANVLTF.

This clone has at least ten counts. The sample carries other DNA sequences with the same CDR3. The chain links TRBV12-3 or TRBV12-4 to TRBJ2-2; 7 positions agree with TRBD1. The V segment lost 6 bases and the J segment 5 bases; nucleotides outside the gene matches: 9. CDR3 length: 15 amino acids. This CDR3 reads CASRNRQGSTGELFF. In DNA, the CDR3 is TGTGCCAGCAGAAATCGACAGGGAAGTACCGGGGAGCTGTTTTTT.

This clone is medium-sized. This chain connects TRBV19 to TRBJ2-1; D may correspond to TRBD1 or TRBD2 (6 bases each). Trimming took off 5 bases at V and 4 bases at J, with 12 bases between the two ends. Germline-derived CDR1 and CDR2 are LNHDA and SQIVND (reference sequence). CDR3 length: 14 residues. DNA of the CDR3: TGTGCCAGTAGTGGGGGGCCCCTTTACAATGAGCAGTTCTTC. Translating it yields CASSGGPLYNEQFF.

Many counts were recorded for this clone. The gene calls are TRBV18 and TRBJ1-1; 7 nucleotides agree with TRBD1. This CDR3 comprises 15 residues. Germline trimming cut 3 bases from V and 3 bases from J; bases unmatched to any gene: 7. The germline CDR1 and CDR2 sequences are KGHSH and LQKENI. CDR3 DNA sequence: TGTGCCAGCTCACCCTCGACAGGGAGTGACACTGAAGCTTTCTTT. Residues: CASSPSTGSDTEAFF. Using reference TRBV18 and TRBJ1-1 for the parts outside the CDR3, the full variable domain is NAGVMQNPRHLVRRRGQEARLRCSPMKGHSHVYWYRQLPEEGLKFMVYLQKENIIDESGMPKERFSAEFPKEGPSILRIQQVVRGDSAAYFCASSPSTGSDTEAFFGQGTRLTVV.

This clone was observed many times. The chain combines TRBV6-1 with TRBJ2-2, with no clear D. This CDR3 is 12 amino acids long. CDR1 is MNHNS, CDR2 SASEGT, per germline. V was pared by 7 bases and J by 1 base, with 4 bases between. This CDR3 reads CASTQNTGELFF. The CDR3 bases are TGTGCCAGCACACAGAACACCGGGGAGCTGTTTTTT.

As to this clone: A much larger clone differs by one base, so this may be a read error. Other DNA variants within this sample encode the same CDR3. The chain uses TRBV5-1 and TRBJ1-1; D not certain. Trimming cost V 2 bases and J 0 bases, with 14 bases left between them. CDR1 is SGHRS, CDR2 YFSETQ, per germline. The CDR3 contains 16 residues. In DNA, the CDR3 is TGCGCCAGCAGCTTTCTCGGCGACACCCTGAACACTGAAGCTTTCTTT. Translated: CASSFLGDTLNTEAFF.